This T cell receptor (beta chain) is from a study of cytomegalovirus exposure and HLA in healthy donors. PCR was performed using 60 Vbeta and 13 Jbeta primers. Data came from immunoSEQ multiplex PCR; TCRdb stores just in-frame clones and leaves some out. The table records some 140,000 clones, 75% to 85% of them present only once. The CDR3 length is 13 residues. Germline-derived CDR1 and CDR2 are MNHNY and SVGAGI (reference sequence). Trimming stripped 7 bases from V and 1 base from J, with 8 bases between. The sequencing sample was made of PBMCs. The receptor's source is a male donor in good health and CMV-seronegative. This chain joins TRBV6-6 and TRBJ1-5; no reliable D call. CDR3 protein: CASTQASNQPQHF. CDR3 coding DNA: TGTGCCAGCACCCAGGCCAGCAATCAGCCCCAGCATTTT.